The sequence of this T cell receptor beta chain was determined in a study of T cell responses to AZD1222 COVID-19 vaccine. Sequenced by immunoSEQ multiplex PCR; TCRdb stores in-frame clones only, minus some. The sample has 72,000 or so clones, around 90% seen once. This CDR3 is built from 16 residues. V gave up 0 bases and J gave up 1 base, with 10 bases separating them. Germline lookup yields CDR1 LNHDA and CDR2 SQIVND (reference sequence). Findings and limits, study-wide: White British ancestry dominated among donors, who included more females, and clonal diversity was possibly underestimated. Baseline serostatus was positive in only a handful of AZD1222 recipients.

This clone was counted once. Antigen specificity is unknown. V and J are TRBV19 and TRBJ2-1, with TRBD2 as a possible D gene (5 bases). The sample here was peripheral blood, taken on day 0 of AZD1222 vaccination. This TCR derives from an adult in good health. CDR3 sequence: CASSIEASWSYNEQFF. The CDR3 nucleotides read TGTGCCAGTAGTATAGAGGCTAGCTGGTCCTACAATGAGCAGTTCTTC.